These 5 T cell receptor beta chains were sequenced from one sample in a study of beta chain features in type 1 diabetes. General observations from the study: Shortening of TCRB CDR3s, moderate but significant, appeared in all four CD4+ subsets of Type 1 diabetes patients.

Expressed TCRB transcripts were sequenced after all isolated RNA was converted to cDNA. Some clones are missing from TCRdb's copy, which holds only in-frame ones; the method was immunoSEQ multiplex PCR. This table has about 340,000 clones, around an eighth appearing once. No antigen has been identified for these receptors. The specimen sequenced was naive CD4+ T cells from blood. These receptors originate from a woman aged 18-29 years with type 1 diabetes.

This clone has only a few counts. This chain connects TRBV13 to TRBJ2-3; D gene ambiguous. Germline CDR1 reads PRHDT; CDR2 reads FYEKMQ (reference sequence). The length of the CDR3 is 16 residues. V was pared by 5 bases and J by 2 bases, with 17 bases between. CDR3 sequence reads: CASSPLQSQDTDTQYF. The CDR3 DNA reads as TGTGCCAGCAGCCCACTCCAATCTCAGGACACAGATACGCAGTATTTT.

V gene TRBV7-9 combines with J gene TRBJ2-7; 8 nucleotides match TRBD2. Germline V lookup: CDR1 SEHNR, CDR2 FQNEAQ (reference sequence). Germline trimming cut 5 bases from V and 0 bases from J; bases unmatched to any gene: 3. The CDR3 extends over 14 amino acids. The CDR3 here is CASSPSGSSYEQYF. The CDR3 coding sequence is TGTGCCAGCAGCCCAAGCGGGAGCTCCTACGAGCAGTACTTC.

This rearrangement joins TRBV7-9 to TRBJ2-1, with 9 bases aligning to TRBD2. Trimming removed 1 base from V and 1 base from J; junction bases left unmatched: 2. CDR1 is SEHNR and CDR2 is FQNEAQ in the germline V gene (reference sequence). The CDR3 has 16 amino acids. The CDR3 region is CASSLVSGRSYNEQFF. In nucleotides, the CDR3 is TGTGCCAGCAGCTTAGTCAGCGGGAGGTCCTACAATGAGCAGTTCTTC.

This clone showed up just a few times. The chain employs TRBV27 and TRBJ2-7; a possible D gene is TRBD2 (5 bases). V shed 4 bases and J shed 5 bases, with 12 bases lying between them. Germline lookup yields CDR1 MNHEY and CDR2 SMNVEV (reference sequence). CDR3 length: 13 residues. The CDR3 region is CASSSPPADEQYF. In nucleotides, the CDR3 is TGTGCCAGCAGTTCCCCCCCAGCGGACGAGCAGTACTTC.

The rearrangement uses TRBV2 and TRBJ2-7, with D uncertain. The CDR3 is made up of 14 amino acids. With 1 base removed from V and 6 bases from J, the gap between germline ends came to 13 bases. In germline, CDR1 is SNHLY, CDR2 FYNNEI. The CDR3 protein is CASSEEVAIVEQYF. The CDR3 coding sequence is TGTGCCAGCAGTGAAGAGGTAGCCATTGTCGAGCAGTACTTC.